This entry features one T cell receptor beta chain sequence. The source of the sample is a study of cytomegalovirus exposure and HLA in healthy donors. Germline lookup yields CDR1 SQVTM and CDR2 ANQGSEA. This CDR3 is built from 14 residues. The V end lost 4 bases, the J end lost 0 bases, and 13 bases lay between the germline ends. This PCR relied on a set of 60 Vbeta primers and 13 Jbeta primers. The method was immunoSEQ multiplex PCR; TCRdb's version includes in-frame clones alone and lacks a portion of them. The repertoire holds 150,000 to 200,000 clones, with 65% to 85% as singletons. The TCR was taken from a woman in her thirties or forties in good health and CMV-seropositive. Sequences were obtained from PBMCs. The chain uses TRBV29-1 and TRBJ2-7; D is perhaps TRBD1 (6 bases). The CDR3 spells CSVVQQDSSYEQYF. The CDR3 bases are TGCAGCGTTGTGCAACAGGACAGCTCCTACGAGCAGTACTTC.